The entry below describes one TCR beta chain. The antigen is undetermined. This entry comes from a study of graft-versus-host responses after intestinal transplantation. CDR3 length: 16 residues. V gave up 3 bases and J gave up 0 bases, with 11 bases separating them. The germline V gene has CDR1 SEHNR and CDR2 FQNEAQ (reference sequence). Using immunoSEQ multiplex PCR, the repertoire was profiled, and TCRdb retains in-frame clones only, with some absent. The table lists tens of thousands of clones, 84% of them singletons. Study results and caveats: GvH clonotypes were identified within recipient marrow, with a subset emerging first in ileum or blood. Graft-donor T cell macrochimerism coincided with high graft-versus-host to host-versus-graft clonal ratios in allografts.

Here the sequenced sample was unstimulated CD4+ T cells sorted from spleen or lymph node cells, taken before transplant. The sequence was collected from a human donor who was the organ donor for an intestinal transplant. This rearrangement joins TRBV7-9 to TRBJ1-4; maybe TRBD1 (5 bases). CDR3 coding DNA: TGTGCCAGCAGCTTGGGGCAGAAATCAACTAATGAAAAACTGTTTTTT. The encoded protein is CASSLGQKSTNEKLFF. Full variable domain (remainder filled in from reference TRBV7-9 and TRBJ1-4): DTGVSQNPRHKITKRGQNVTFRCDPISEHNRLYWYRQTLGQGPEFLTYFQNEAQLEKSRLLSDRFSAERPKGSFSTLEIQRTEQGDSAMYLCASSLGQKSTNEKLFFGSGTQLSVL.